Reported below is one T cell receptor (beta chain). Living in 24 US areas, the participants were between about 18 and 100 years of age. Allocation to cohorts depended on clinical history reported by the participants. Cohort 3 recovered donors had two negative PCRs, clearance, or symptom resolution. This record comes from a study of blood T cell repertoires in COVID-19. In the study overall: The United States, Italy and Spain provided the acute and convalescent COVID-19 samples.

Method: immunoSEQ multiplex PCR; TCRdb's copy keeps in-frame clones and lacks some. The table has over 250,000 clones, over 85% seen once. V shed 5 bases, J shed 5 bases, and the junction held 8 bases outside the gene matches. Germline CDR1 is SGHAT and CDR2 is FQNNGV. The CDR3 runs 16 residues. This TCR came from a woman in her fifties or sixties who had recovered from COVID-19. The chain recombines TRBV11-2 with TRBJ2-5, with 13 bases matching TRBD2. Source material: PBMCs or T cells enriched from blood (not recorded which). As DNA, the CDR3 is TGTGCCAGCAGCATTGGGACTAGCGGGGAAAGGGAGACCCAGTACTTC. Translating gives CASSIGTSGERETQYF.